A single sample gave rise to the 9 T cell receptor beta chains below, sequenced in a study of Ad26.COV2.S vaccination and SARS-CoV-2 variants. As for treatment: approximately 18 received Ad26.COV2.S at low or high dose, single or two shots; about five received placebo; per-sample allocation not given. Sampling occurred on day 63 after the first vaccine or placebo injection. Using immunoSEQ multiplex PCR, the repertoire was profiled, and TCRdb retains in-frame clones only, with some absent. Among about 410,000 clones listed, about 92% were seen once. This material consisted of peripheral blood, taken in a trial of Ad26.COV2.S vaccine versus placebo. Every receptor here comes from a person between 18 and 65 years old who received the Ad26.COV2.S COVID-19 vaccine or a placebo.

The rearrangement joins TRBV9 to TRBJ2-1, with 9 bases lining up with TRBD2. Germline CDR1 reads SGDLS; CDR2 reads YYNGEE. Trimming removed 3 bases from V and 3 bases from J; junction bases left unmatched: 7. The CDR3 spans 16 residues. Written as DNA, the CDR3 is TGTGCCAGCAGCGACAATAGCGGGGGAAACTACAATGAGCAGTTCTTC. This gives the protein CASSDNSGGNYNEQFF.

The chain couples TRBV20-1 to TRBJ2-3; D gene unclear. The ends were cut back, 3 bases at V and 5 bases at J, with 6 bases in the middle. Germline values: CDR1 DFQATT, CDR2 SNEGSKA (reference sequence). CDR3 length: 11 residues. The CDR3 nucleotides are TGCAGTGCTAGTTGGCGAGATACGCAGTATTTT. It translates to CSASWRDTQYF.

V is TRBV6-2 or TRBV6-3 and J is TRBJ2-3, with 10 nucleotides matching TRBD2. V shed 5 bases, J shed 4 bases, and the junction held 6 bases outside the gene matches. Per germline, CDR1 MNHEY and CDR2 SVGEGT. CDR3 length equals 15 residues. CDR3 in amino acids: CASSQRGGRADTQYF. The DNA of the CDR3 is TGTGCCAGCAGTCAGCGGGGGGGCCGGGCAGATACGCAGTATTTT.

In this sample, this clone turned up once. The V and J genes are TRBV7-9 and TRBJ2-4; 7 nucleotides agree with TRBD1. Per the germline V gene, CDR1 is SEHNR and CDR2 is FQNEAQ (reference sequence). The CDR3 totals 13 residues. J gave up 6 bases and V 6 bases, and 5 bases lay outside the gene matches. The CDR3 reads CASSHRDRNIQYF. The CDR3 bases are TGTGCCAGCAGTCATAGGGACAGAAACATTCAGTACTTC.

The chain couples TRBV27 to TRBJ1-6; 8 positions agree with TRBD1. CDR1 and CDR2 from the germline V gene are MNHEY and SMNVEV (reference sequence). The CDR3 spans 16 residues. Trimming cost V 3 bases and J 4 bases; bases outside gene matches: 5. The CDR3 here is CASSLTGVKYNSPLHF. CDR3 DNA: TGTGCCAGCAGTTTGACAGGGGTAAAGTATAATTCACCCCTCCACTTT.

The chain couples TRBV6-5 to TRBJ2-1, with D uncertain. V was pared by 0 bases and J by 4 bases, with 4 bases between. Per germline, CDR1 MNHEY and CDR2 SVGAGI. The CDR3 spans 13 residues. This CDR3 reads CASSYSVYNEQFF. CDR3 DNA: TGTGCCAGCAGTTACTCAGTTTACAATGAGCAGTTCTTC.

The chain employs TRBV2 and TRBJ1-5, with D possibly TRBD1 on 5 matching bases. Trimming cost V 4 bases and J 5 bases, with 12 bases left between them. The CDR3 is 14 amino acids. Germline-derived CDR1 and CDR2 are SNHLY and FYNNEI. DNA for the CDR3: TGTGCCAGCAGTGGCGACAGAGCCGATCAGCCCCAGCATTTT. It codes for CASSGDRADQPQHF.

The CDR3 protein is CASSQGTGFNEKLFF. In nucleotides, the CDR3 is TGTGCCAGCAGCCAAGGGACAGGGTTTAATGAAAAACTGTTTTTT. This chain links TRBV5-6 with TRBJ1-4, with TRBD1 matching 9 bases. The V and J ends lost 4 bases and 4 bases, in that order; junction bases with no gene match: 5. The CDR3 covers 15 residues. CDR1 SGHDT and CDR2 YYEEEE come from the germline V gene.

The CDR3 coding sequence is TGTGCCAGCAGCCTACAGGGGGGCTATGGCTACACCTTC. This gives the protein CASSLQGGYGYTF. This rearrangement joins TRBV11-2 to TRBJ1-2, with 8 positions matching TRBD1. The V and J ends lost 5 bases and 4 bases, in that order; junction bases with no gene match: 3. Looked up from germline, CDR1 is SGHAT and CDR2 is FQNNGV. The CDR3 spans 13 residues.